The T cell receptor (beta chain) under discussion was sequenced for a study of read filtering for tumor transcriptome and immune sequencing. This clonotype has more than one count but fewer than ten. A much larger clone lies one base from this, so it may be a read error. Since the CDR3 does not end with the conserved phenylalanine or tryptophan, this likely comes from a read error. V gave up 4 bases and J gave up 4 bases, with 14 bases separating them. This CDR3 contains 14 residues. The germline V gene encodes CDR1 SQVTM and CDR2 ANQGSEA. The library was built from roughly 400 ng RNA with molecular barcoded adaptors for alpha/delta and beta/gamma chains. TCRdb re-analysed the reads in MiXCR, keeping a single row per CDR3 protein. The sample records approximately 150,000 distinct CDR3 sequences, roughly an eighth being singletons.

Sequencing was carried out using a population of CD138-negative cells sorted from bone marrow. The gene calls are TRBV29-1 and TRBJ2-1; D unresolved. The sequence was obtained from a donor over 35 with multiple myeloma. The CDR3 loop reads CSVGGKSTYNEQFS. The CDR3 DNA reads TGCAGCGTTGGCGGCAAATCGACTTACAATGAGCAGTTCTCC.